This note documents a single T cell receptor (beta chain) sequence. Its antigen remains unidentified. The data stem from a study of blood T cells in healthy people across ages. Whole-study results and caveats: The study found more naive CD4+ cells and higher diversity in long-lived than aged donors.

This CDR3 spans 13 amino acids. Germline CDR1 is DFQATT and CDR2 is SNEGSKA (reference sequence). The second PCR ran roughly 7 to 12 cycles with a sample-barcoded 5' primer and J-beta primers. In TCRdb, the 5' RACE reads were re-called with MiXCR into one record per CDR3 protein. The sample has approximately 600,000 distinct CDR3 sequences, under 70% seen once. The gene calls are TRBV20-1 and TRBJ2-7, with TRBD1 matching 7 bases. The end of the DNA aligns better with TRBJ2-5, so the J call may be wrong. This TCR derives from a man aged 60 to 69 in good health. The sequencing input was blood. The CDR3 nucleotides read TGCAGTGCTAGGCGACAGGGCTTAGAGACCCAGTACTTC. This codes for CSARRQGLETQYF.